The rows below give T cell receptor beta chains drawn from one sample of a study of beta chain features in type 1 diabetes. Clones were read by immunoSEQ multiplex PCR, and TCRdb kept only the in-frame ones, dropping some. The table records about 900,000 clones, roughly 17% of them present only once. The sequenced material came from naive CD4+ T cells from blood. The receptor source for this set is a woman between 18 and 29 years old in good health. The CDR3 runs from the conserved cysteine through the conserved F or W. D genes are given only for firm matches. Size tells how often a clone was seen (once, few, many) or the class of an expanded clone, and some rows leave it out.

>TRBV7-2|NA|TRBJ2-5|few
CASSFLETQYF
TGTGCCAGCAGCTTCCTGGAGACCCAGTACTTC
>TRBV5-1|TRBD2|TRBJ2-7|NA
CASSTSGTSGRWQYF
TGCGCCAGCAGCACCTCCGGGACTAGCGGGAGATGGCAGTACTTC
>TRBV10-3|TRBD2|TRBJ2-7|few
CAIGTSGIYEQYF
TGTGCCATAGGGACTAGCGGGATCTACGAGCAGTACTTC
>TRBV6-5|NA|TRBJ2-7|NA
CASRPPYEQYF
TGTGCCAGCCGGCCCCCCTACGAGCAGTACTTC
>TRBV19|TRBD1|TRBJ2-7|NA
CASSRQGPYEQYF
TGTGCCAGTAGTCGACAGGGCCCCTACGAGCAGTACTTC
>TRBV20-1|NA|TRBJ1-1|NA
CSARTEVEAFF
TGCAGTGCTAGGACAGAAGTTGAAGCTTTCTTT
>TRBV4-3|NA|TRBJ2-3|NA
CASSQPKTREGEDTQYF
TGCGCCAGCAGCCAACCAAAGACTAGAGAGGGGGAGGATACGCAGTATTTT
>TRBV4-2|NA|TRBJ2-1|NA
CASSQDGLTVNEQFF
TGTGCCAGCAGCCAAGATGGCCTGACCGTCAATGAGCAGTTCTTC
>TRBV7-9|NA|TRBJ2-7|NA
CASSSQGGYEQYF
TGTGCCAGCAGCTCTCAGGGGGGCTACGAGCAGTACTTC
>TRBV5-1|NA|TRBJ2-2|few
CASSETVAGELFF
TGCGCCAGCAGCGAAACAGTGGCCGGGGAGCTGTTTTTT
>TRBV7-2|NA|TRBJ2-7|NA
CASSLGARSSYEQYF
TGTGCCAGCAGCTTAGGGGCTCGGAGCTCCTACGAGCAGTACTTC
>TRBV29-1|NA|TRBJ2-7|NA
CSVSIRGGGVPEQYF
TGCAGCGTTTCAATCCGGGGAGGAGGGGTTCCCGAGCAGTACTTC
>TRBV9|NA|TRBJ1-2|NA
CANSVEQVGGYTF
TGTGCCAACAGCGTAGAACAGGTGGGCGGCTACACCTTC
>TRBV4-3|NA|TRBJ2-3|NA
CASSPRETDTQYF
TGCGCCAGCAGCCCGCGGGAAACAGATACGCAGTATTTT
>TRBV18|NA|TRBJ2-3|few
CASSLREPTDTQYF
TGTGCCAGCTCACTCCGGGAGCCCACAGATACGCAGTATTTT
>TRBV7-8|TRBD1|TRBJ2-7|NA
CASSLGTGGSFEQYF
TGTGCCAGCAGCTTAGGGACAGGGGGTTCGTTCGAGCAGTACTTC
>TRBV11-2|TRBD1|TRBJ1-5|few
CASSLGTGGLEPQHF
TGTGCCAGCAGCTTAGGGACAGGTGGGTTGGAGCCCCAGCATTTT
>TRBV10-3|NA|TRBJ2-7|few
CAISTETYEQYF
TGTGCCATCAGTACCGAGACCTACGAGCAGTACTTC
>TRBV18|NA|TRBJ2-1|NA
CASSPVPSAGRHEQFF
TGTGCCAGCTCACCCGTCCCCAGCGCGGGCCGGCATGAGCAGTTCTTC
>TRBV30|TRBD2|TRBJ2-3|few
CAWRGLDTSTDTQYF
TGTGCCTGGAGGGGACTAGATACTAGCACAGATACGCAGTATTTT
>TRBV5-4|TRBD2|TRBJ2-5|NA
CASSAGLASQETQYF
TGTGCCAGCAGCGCGGGACTAGCGAGCCAAGAGACCCAGTACTTC
>TRBV9|NA|TRBJ2-7|NA
CASSATPGVYEQYF
TGTGCCAGCAGCGCAACCCCCGGGGTGTACGAGCAGTACTTC
>TRBV5-1|NA|TRBJ2-7|NA
CASSTDSPYEQYF
TGCGCCAGCAGCACCGACAGTCCCTACGAGCAGTACTTC
>TRBV25-1|TRBD1|TRBJ1-5|NA
CASSEGTGGSQPQHF
TGTGCCAGCAGTGAAGGTACAGGGGGGAGTCAGCCCCAGCATTTT
>TRBV7-2|NA|TRBJ1-1|NA
CASSLVGLLGLAFF
TGTGCCAGCAGCTTAGTGGGACTCTTAGGTTTGGCTTTCTTT
>TRBV27|NA|TRBJ2-7|NA
CASSFRSGPYEQYF
TGTGCCAGCAGTTTTCGTAGCGGCCCCTACGAGCAGTACTTC
>TRBV6-6|NA|TRBJ2-6|NA
CASTRQNSGANVLTF
TGTGCCAGCACACGACAGAACTCTGGGGCCAACGTCCTGACTTTC
>TRBV6-1|NA|TRBJ1-2|NA
CASRDSVDGYTF
TGTGCCAGCAGAGACTCAGTAGATGGCTACACCTTC
>TRBV9|NA|TRBJ1-1|few
CASSEHEAQGYTEAFF
TGTGCCAGCAGCGAACATGAGGCACAGGGTTACACTGAAGCTTTCTTT
>TRBV7-2|NA|TRBJ2-1|few
CASSSTSRYNEQFF
TGTGCCAGCAGCTCCACTAGCAGGTACAATGAGCAGTTCTTC
>TRBV7-2|NA|TRBJ2-5|NA
CASSLSGVQETQYF
TGTGCCAGCAGCTTATCGGGGGTCCAAGAGACCCAGTACTTC
>TRBV6-1|NA|TRBJ2-7|few
CASDTGSSYEQYF
TGTGCCAGCGATACGGGAAGCTCCTACGAGCAGTACTTC
>TRBV28|TRBD1|TRBJ2-1|NA
CASSLTGQGWSEQFF
TGTGCCAGCAGTTTAACGGGACAGGGCTGGAGTGAGCAGTTCTTC
>TRBV7-9|NA|TRBJ2-4|NA
CASSLGSVNIQYF
TGTGCCAGCAGCTTAGGGAGTGTAAACATTCAGTACTTC
>TRBV11-2|NA|TRBJ2-5|few
CASSSVWQETQYF
TGTGCCAGCAGCTCGGTATGGCAAGAGACCCAGTACTTC
>TRBV4-3|NA|TRBJ2-4|few
CASSQTTVLAKNIQYF
TGCGCCAGCAGCCAAACGACAGTACTAGCCAAAAACATTCAGTACTTC
>TRBV7-3|NA|TRBJ2-1|few
CASSPDRSSYNEQFF
TGTGCCAGCAGCCCGGACAGAAGCTCCTACAATGAGCAGTTCTTC
>TRBV7-2|NA|TRBJ2-1|NA
CASSLMMGPAYNEQFF
TGTGCCAGCAGCTTAATGATGGGGCCTGCCTACAATGAGCAGTTCTTC
>TRBV10-3|NA|TRBJ2-7|NA
CAITGGHSTSTYEQYF
TGTGCCATCACCGGCGGGCATTCGACTAGTACCTACGAGCAGTACTTC
>TRBV7-8|NA|TRBJ1-1|NA
CASSSGPLSAFF
TGTGCCAGCAGCTCGGGTCCGCTCTCCGCTTTCTTT
>TRBV7-9|NA|TRBJ1-1|few
CASSRTEAFF
TGTGCCAGCAGCCGCACTGAAGCTTTCTTT
>TRBV28|NA|TRBJ2-7|NA
CASTRAAGEQYF
TGTGCCAGCACCCGGGCGGCGGGCGAGCAGTACTTC
>TRBV28|TRBD2|TRBJ2-7|once
CASSLVREGFEQYF
TGTGCCAGCAGTTTAGTGCGGGAGGGTTTCGAGCAGTACTTC
>TRBV7-8|NA|TRBJ2-1|few
CASSLEQGGDGSYNEQFF
TGTGCCAGCAGCTTAGAACAGGGAGGAGACGGCTCCTACAATGAGCAGTTCTTC
>TRBV4-2|NA|TRBJ2-7|NA
CASSQDRLAENFYEQYF
TGTGCCAGCAGCCAAGATCGTTTAGCGGAAAACTTCTACGAGCAGTACTTC
>TRBV10-3|NA|TRBJ2-1|few
CAISERTNSIIEQFF
TGTGCCATCAGTGAGAGGACTAACTCTATAATCGAGCAGTTCTTC
>TRBV28|NA|TRBJ2-1|few
CASSFEGVGLLYNEQFF
TGTGCCAGCAGTTTCGAGGGGGTGGGACTACTCTACAATGAGCAGTTCTTC
>TRBV21-1|NA|TRBJ2-3|NA
CASAGTSIWDTQYF
TGTGCCAGCGCAGGGACTAGTATTTGGGATACGCAGTATTTT
>TRBV4-3|NA|TRBJ2-5|NA
CASSQRGGQGRPGETQYF
TGCGCCAGCAGCCAGCGGGGGGGACAGGGGCGCCCGGGTGAGACCCAGTACTTC
>TRBV7-9|NA|TRBJ2-7|few
CASSSVRQGTYEQYF
TGTGCCAGCAGCTCAGTCAGGCAGGGAACCTACGAGCAGTACTTC
>TRBV4-2|NA|TRBJ2-7|few
CASSQVYISHTYEQYF
TGTGCCAGCAGCCAAGTTTACATCTCGCACACCTACGAGCAGTACTTC
>TRBV4-2|NA|TRBJ2-7|few
CASSQGKLSEQYF
TGTGCCAGCAGCCAAGGCAAACTTTCCGAGCAGTACTTC
>TRBV5-1|NA|TRBJ2-7|NA
CASSLDNSYEQYF
TGCGCCAGCAGCCTGGACAACTCCTACGAGCAGTACTTC
>TRBV7-2|TRBD2|TRBJ2-2|NA
CASSLNAPSGSRTGELFF
TGTGCCAGCAGCTTAAACGCTCCTAGCGGGAGTCGTACCGGGGAGCTGTTTTTT